This TCR beta chain was identified in a study of blood T cell repertoires in COVID-19. Whole-study context: PBMCs, B-cell-depleted T cells, or T cells provided the cDNA or gDNA that made up the material.

Measured with immunoSEQ multiplex PCR; TCRdb has only the in-frame clones, and not every one. The sample consists of 75,000 to 100,000 clones, around nine tenths of them appearing once. The V end was cut by 6 bases, the J end by 6 bases, with 14 bases between. The CDR3 extends over 13 amino acids. The receptor was isolated from a human donor in a cohort sampled during active COVID-19. The specimen was peripheral blood. The rearrangement joins TRBV12-3 or TRBV12-4 to TRBJ1-2; D perhaps matches TRBD1 (5 bases). The CDR3 nucleotides read TGTGCCAGCAGCTCCGGCGGAGGGGATGGCTACACCTTC. Translation: CASSSGGGDGYTF.